A selection of T cell receptor beta chains follows, all from one sample in a study of blood T cell repertoires in COVID-19. Clones were read by immunoSEQ multiplex PCR, and TCRdb kept only the in-frame ones, dropping some. Of tens of thousands of clones in the sample, 70% to 90% were seen once. The sample comprised peripheral blood. These receptors were collected from a woman aged 55-69 years with acute or convalescent COVID-19. CDR3s include the opening cysteine and the closing phenylalanine or tryptophan. The D gene is left open where the match is weak. The size field is filled for only some rows; it gives once, few, many or a size class.

clone_size	v_call	d_call	j_call	cdr3_aa
.	TRBV5-1	TRBD1	TRBJ2-3	CASRGDRVGPDTQYF
.	TRBV27	TRBD1	TRBJ1-4	CASSFRQQGRGEKLFF
.	TRBV6-1	TRBD2	TRBJ2-5	CASSELAGSVTQYF
.	TRBV30	TRBD1	TRBJ1-3	CAWSVGVGQGGNTIYF
.	TRBV7-9	.	TRBJ1-4	CASSLVRGTATNEKLFF
.	TRBV29-1	.	TRBJ1-1	CSVLSDRVLSNTEAFF
.	TRBV19	.	TRBJ1-5	CASSFQGSNQPQHF
.	TRBV10-1	.	TRBJ1-2	CASSEGGQGGYTF
.	TRBV9	.	TRBJ2-2	CASSARGRATGELFF
.	TRBV6-5	TRBD2	TRBJ2-2	CASSYSGVNTGELFF
few	TRBV24-1	.	TRBJ2-6	CATSDTAGVVNVLTF
.	TRBV5-1	TRBD1	TRBJ2-5	CASSPQGTKETQYF
.	TRBV5-4	TRBD1	TRBJ1-1	CASSSGGNRAEAFF
.	TRBV7-9	TRBD1	TRBJ2-5	CASSPGGRETQYF
.	TRBV5-4	.	TRBJ2-2	CASSLGGSFTGELFF
.	TRBV5-5	.	TRBJ1-2	CASSLGQPYGYTF
.	TRBV6-5	TRBD1	TRBJ1-2	CASSYSGTGVLRYTF
.	TRBV19	.	TRBJ1-1	CASRAVERTEAFF
.	TRBV11-1	TRBD2	TRBJ2-1	CASSSYSGRSDEQFF
.	TRBV6-5	TRBD1	TRBJ2-4	CASSQDRISIQYF
.	TRBV6-5	.	TRBJ1-6	CASSYVPFSPLHF
.	TRBV5-4	.	TRBJ1-2	CASSLAGQFLYGYTF
.	TRBV7-9	TRBD1	TRBJ1-2	CASRPGQASPEYNYGYTF
.	TRBV2	.	TRBJ2-1	CASSLVAEQIRNEQFF
.	TRBV3-1/TRBV3-2	.	TRBJ2-5	CASSQEEAGRETQYF
once	TRBV4-3	.	TRBJ2-3	CASSQVLQEYTDTQYF
few	TRBV5-1	.	TRBJ2-2	CASSLTTGMDTGELFF
.	TRBV29-1	.	TRBJ1-1	CSVESGGTEAFF
.	TRBV2	TRBD1	TRBJ1-1	CASSGPGQGNTEAFF
.	TRBV5-1	.	TRBJ1-2	CASSLLGAGYGYTF
.	TRBV6-5	.	TRBJ1-2	CASSPLYGRDGYTF
.	TRBV3-1/TRBV3-2	.	TRBJ2-2	CASSRTFGTGELFF
.	TRBV27	TRBD2	TRBJ2-3	CASSYGTMSLAQYF
.	TRBV10-3	.	TRBJ1-1	CAISQPQPSTEAFF
.	TRBV4-1	TRBD1	TRBJ1-4	CASSQDPTGVDEKLFF
.	TRBV6-5	.	TRBJ2-4	CASSAGAPRENIQYF
.	TRBV6-5	.	TRBJ1-1	CASSYGTGRQFF
.	TRBV3-1/TRBV3-2	.	TRBJ1-2	CASTTSIGAHGYTF
.	TRBV4-1	.	TRBJ1-3	CASSQAPPGHSGNTIYF
.	TRBV24-1	.	TRBJ2-5	CATSDRTARDPGGTQYF
once	TRBV4-3	.	TRBJ1-2	CASSQAGEGSYYGYTF
.	TRBV14	.	TRBJ2-6	CARDGRGPFLANVLTF
.	TRBV19	TRBD1	TRBJ1-5	CASSTRTGRGNQPQHF
once	TRBV7-9	.	TRBJ1-1	CASSFIREGGRTEAFF
.	TRBV19	.	TRBJ1-2	CASSIADRYYGYTF
.	TRBV10-3	TRBD2	TRBJ2-3	CAIRESGRGDTQYF
.	TRBV5-1	TRBD1	TRBJ1-1	CASSRSGTGRPEAFF
once	TRBV5-4	.	TRBJ1-1	CASSPGGRYAEAFF
few	TRBV4-2	.	TRBJ1-3	CASSQVGASGNTIYF
.	TRBV28	.	TRBJ2-1	CASSFSGYNEQFF
.	TRBV5-1	.	TRBJ1-5	CASSLQGSSNQPQHF
.	TRBV19	TRBD1	TRBJ1-2	CASSGPGQGFGYTF
.	TRBV4-1	.	TRBJ2-5	CASSQKPSVSGAQYF
few	TRBV28	.	TRBJ1-1	CASWTAGFEAFF
.	TRBV7-2	.	TRBJ2-5	CASSSRQAQETQYF
.	TRBV6-2/TRBV6-3	.	TRBJ2-1	CASSPRGLLRNEQFF